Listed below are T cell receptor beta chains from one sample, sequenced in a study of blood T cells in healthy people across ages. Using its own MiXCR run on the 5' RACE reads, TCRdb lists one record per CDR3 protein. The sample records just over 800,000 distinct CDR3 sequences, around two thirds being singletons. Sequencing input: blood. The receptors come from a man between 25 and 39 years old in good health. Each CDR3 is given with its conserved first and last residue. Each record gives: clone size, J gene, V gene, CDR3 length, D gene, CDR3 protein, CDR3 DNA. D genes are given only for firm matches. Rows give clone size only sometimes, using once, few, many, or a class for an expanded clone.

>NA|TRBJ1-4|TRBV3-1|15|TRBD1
CASSRGQATNEKLFF
TGTGCCAGCAGCCGTGGACAGGCGACTAATGAAAAACTGTTTTTT
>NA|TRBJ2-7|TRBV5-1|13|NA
CASSRDISYEQYF
TGCGCCAGCAGTCGGGACATCTCCTACGAGCAGTACTTC
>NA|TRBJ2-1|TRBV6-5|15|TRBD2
CASSFGGASYNEQFF
TGTGCCAGCAGCTTCGGGGGGGCCTCCTACAATGAGCAGTTCTTC
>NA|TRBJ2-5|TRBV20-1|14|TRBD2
CSVERASGVETQYF
TGCAGTGTCGAACGGGCTAGCGGGGTGGAGACCCAGTACTTC
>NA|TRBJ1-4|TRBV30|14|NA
CAWTPGRINEKLFF
TGTGCCTGGACCCCGGGACGGATTAATGAAAAACTGTTTTTT
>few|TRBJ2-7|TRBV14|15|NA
CASSHTETPTYEQYF
TGTGCCAGCAGCCATACGGAGACACCGACCTACGAGCAGTACTTC
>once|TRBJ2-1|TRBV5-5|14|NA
CASSLVSGWNEQFF
TGTGCCAGCAGCTTGGTTTCGGGGTGGAATGAGCAGTTCTTC
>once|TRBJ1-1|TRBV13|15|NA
CASSLSPDSTTGAFF
TGTGCCAGCAGCTTAAGTCCGGACAGTACCACTGGAGCTTTCTTT
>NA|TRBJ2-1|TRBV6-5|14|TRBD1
CASGDRDSYNEQFF
TGTGCCAGCGGAGACCGGGACAGTTACAATGAGCAGTTCTTC
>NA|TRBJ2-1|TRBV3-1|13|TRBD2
CASSLGGGQEQFF
TGTGCCAGCAGCCTCGGGGGGGGGCAGGAGCAGTTCTTC
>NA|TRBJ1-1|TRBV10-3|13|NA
CAISVQAQNEAFF
TGTGCCATCAGTGTTCAAGCACAGAATGAAGCTTTCTTT
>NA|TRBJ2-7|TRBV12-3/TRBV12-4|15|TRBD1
CASSYWTGTTYEQYF
TGTGCCAGCAGCTACTGGACAGGGACAACCTACGAGCAGTACTTC
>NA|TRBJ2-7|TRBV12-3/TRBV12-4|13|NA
CASSLSSLYEQYF
TGTGCCAGCAGTTTGAGTAGCCTCTACGAGCAGTACTTC
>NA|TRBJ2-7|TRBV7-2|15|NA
CASSTTQGRSDEQYF
TGTGCCAGCAGCACGACACAGGGGAGGTCCGACGAGCAGTACTTC
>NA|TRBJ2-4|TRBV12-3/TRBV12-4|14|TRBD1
CASSLTGGTDIQYF
TGTGCCAGCAGCCTGACAGGGGGCACGGACATTCAGTACTTC
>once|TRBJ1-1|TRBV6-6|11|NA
CASSPWGEAFF
TGTGCCAGCAGCCCGTGGGGTGAAGCTTTCTTT
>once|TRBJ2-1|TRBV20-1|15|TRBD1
CSARGDRGLENEQFF
TGCAGTGCTAGAGGGGACAGGGGACTAGAGAATGAGCAGTTCTTC
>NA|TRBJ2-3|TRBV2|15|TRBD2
CASSGVSGNTDTQYF
TGTGCCAGCAGTGGGGTTAGCGGGAACACAGATACGCAGTATTTT
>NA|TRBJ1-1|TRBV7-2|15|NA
CASSLVRGLNTEAFF
TGTGCCAGCAGCTTAGTTCGGGGATTGAACACTGAAGCTTTCTTT
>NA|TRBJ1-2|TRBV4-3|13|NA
CASSQEAPYGYTF
TGCGCCAGCAGCCAAGAGGCCCCCTATGGCTACACCTTC
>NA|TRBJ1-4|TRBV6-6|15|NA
CASSYSGLPNEKLFF
TGTGCCAGCAGTTACTCCGGTTTACCTAATGAAAAACTGTTTTTT
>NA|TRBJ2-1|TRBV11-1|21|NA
CASSRHTGRQAPRSSYNEQFF
TGTGCCAGCAGCCGACACACGGGCCGACAGGCACCTCGAAGCTCCTACAATGAGCAGTTCTTC
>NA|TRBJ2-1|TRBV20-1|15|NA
CSASDYTVSGNEQFF
TGCAGTGCTAGTGACTACACCGTCTCAGGGAATGAGCAGTTCTTC
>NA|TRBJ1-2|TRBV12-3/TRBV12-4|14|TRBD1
CASRPTGTGLGYTF
TGTGCCAGCAGGCCCACCGGGACAGGGCTCGGCTACACCTTC
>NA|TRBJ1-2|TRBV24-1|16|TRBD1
CATSDSHQGVQDGYTF
TGTGCCACCAGTGATTCGCATCAGGGGGTTCAAGATGGCTACACCTTC
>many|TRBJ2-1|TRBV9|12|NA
CASSVGPGEQFF
TGTGCCAGCAGCGTAGGTCCCGGAGAGCAGTTCTTC
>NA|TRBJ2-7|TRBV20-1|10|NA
CSATTSEQYF
TGCAGTGCTACCACGTCTGAGCAGTACTTC
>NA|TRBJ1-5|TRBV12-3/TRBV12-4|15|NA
CVSSHRTGADQPQHF
TGTGTCAGCAGTCATCGGACGGGAGCAGATCAGCCCCAGCATTTT
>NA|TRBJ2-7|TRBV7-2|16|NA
CASSLVGHTGSYEQYF
TGTGCCAGCAGCTTAGTGGGGCACACAGGGAGCTACGAGCAGTACTTC
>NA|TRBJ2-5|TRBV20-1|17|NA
CSARVIFGGDPQETQYF
TGCAGTGCTAGAGTCATCTTCGGAGGTGATCCGCAAGAGACCCAGTACTTC
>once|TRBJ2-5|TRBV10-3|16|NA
CAIRGKGESPGETQYF
TGTGCCATCAGAGGAAAGGGAGAAAGTCCAGGAGAGACCCAGTACTTC
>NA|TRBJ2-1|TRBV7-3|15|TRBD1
CASSSGQGIGNEQFF
TGTGCCAGCAGCTCGGGACAGGGTATCGGGAATGAGCAGTTCTTC
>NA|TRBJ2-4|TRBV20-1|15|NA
CSARGGRGTQNIQYF
TGCAGTGCTAGAGGGGGGAGGGGGACGCAAAACATTCAGTACTTC
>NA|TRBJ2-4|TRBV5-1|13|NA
CASSPTGPDIQYF
TGCGCCAGCAGCCCTACAGGACCCGACATTCAGTACTTC
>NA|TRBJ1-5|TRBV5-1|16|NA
CASSPMLVEDNQPQHF
TGCGCCAGCTCCCCTATGTTGGTGGAAGACAATCAGCCCCAGCATTTT
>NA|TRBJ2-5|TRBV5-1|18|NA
CASRGGLAQYDHPETQYF
TGCGCCAGCAGGGGCGGCCTAGCCCAATATGATCACCCAGAGACCCAGTACTTC
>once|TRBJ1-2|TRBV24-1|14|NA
CATSPTGTNYGYTF
TGTGCCACCAGTCCCACAGGGACTAACTATGGCTACACCTTC
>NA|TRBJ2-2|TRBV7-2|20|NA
CASSSQHPTRQDANTGELFF
TGTGCCAGCAGCTCCCAGCACCCGACACGACAGGACGCGAACACCGGGGAGCTGTTTTTT
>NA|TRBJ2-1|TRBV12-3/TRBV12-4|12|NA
CASSGGMNEQFF
TGTGCCAGCAGTGGGGGTATGAATGAGCAGTTCTTC
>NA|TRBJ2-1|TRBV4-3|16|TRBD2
CASSQDTRGGGNEQFF
TGCGCCAGCAGCCAAGATACCCGCGGGGGGGGGAATGAGCAGTTCTTC
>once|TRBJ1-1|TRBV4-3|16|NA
CASSQGPGPMNTEAFF
TGCGCCAGCAGCCAGGGTCCGGGACCTATGAACACTGAAGCTTTCTTT
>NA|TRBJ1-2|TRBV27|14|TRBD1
CASSSLQGRGGYTF
TGTGCCAGCAGTTCCTTACAGGGGCGGGGTGGCTACACCTTC
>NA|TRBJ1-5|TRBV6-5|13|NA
CASSLVINQPQHF
TGTGCCAGCAGTTTAGTTATCAATCAGCCCCAGCATTTT
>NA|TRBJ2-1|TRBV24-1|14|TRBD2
CATSDYGGYNEQFF
TGTGCCACCAGTGATTACGGGGGGTACAATGAGCAGTTCTTC
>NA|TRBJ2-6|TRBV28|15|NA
CASNAESSGANVLTF
TGTGCCAGCAATGCAGAAAGCTCTGGGGCCAACGTCCTGACTTTC
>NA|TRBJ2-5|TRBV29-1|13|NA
CSVEELQRETQYF
TGCAGCGTTGAAGAGTTGCAGCGAGAGACCCAGTACTTC
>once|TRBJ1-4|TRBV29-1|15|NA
CSVWKAQGHGEKLFF
TGCAGCGTTTGGAAGGCCCAGGGCCATGGGGAAAAACTGTTTTTT
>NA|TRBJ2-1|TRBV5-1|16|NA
CASSYGKDSAYNEQFF
TGCGCCAGCAGTTACGGTAAGGACTCGGCCTACAATGAGCAGTTCTTC
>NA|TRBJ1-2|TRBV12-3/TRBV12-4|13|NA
CASSLDKIGGYTF
TGTGCCAGCAGTTTAGATAAAATCGGGGGCTACACCTTC
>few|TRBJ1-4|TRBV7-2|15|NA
CASSLVQATNEKLFF
TGTGCCAGCAGCTTAGTCCAGGCAACTAATGAAAAACTGTTTTTT